This T cell receptor beta chain was recovered during a study of T cells in Graves' hyperthyroidism and ophthalmopathy. Regarding the study as a whole: Ophthalmopathy was identified by the model a median 6.5 months ahead of onset. Among clonotypes expanded in thyroid above 0.001, most were also found in blood.

Notes on this clonotype: Its cognate antigen is unknown.

Germline lookup yields CDR1 SGHAT and CDR2 FQNNGV. Trimming stripped 0 bases from V and 1 base from J, with 15 bases between. CDR3 length: 17 amino acids. RNA transcripts were the template for amplifying TCR beta CDR3 regions. TCR CDR3 regions were first amplified by RT-PCR with HTBI primers. Via MiXCR, TCRdb re-called the multiplex PCR reads, giving one row per CDR3 protein. The sample carries about 710,000 distinct CDR3 sequences, 16% recorded once. This sequence was found in a man between 18 and 29 years old with Graves' hyperthyroidism. The sequenced sample consisted of blood. The V gene is TRBV11-2, the J gene TRBJ2-5, with a possible D match to TRBD1 (6 bases). CDR3 sequence: CASSLDGVGALQETQYF. For the CDR3, the DNA is TGTGCCAGCAGCTTAGATGGGGTGGGGGCTCTCCAAGAGACCCAGTACTTC.